These 18 T cell receptor beta chains share one sample of origin, sequenced in a study of blood T cells in healthy people across ages. Alongside a J-beta primer mix, a sample-barcoded 5' primer served in a second PCR lasting roughly 7 to 11 cycles. TCRdb reprocessed the 5' RACE reads via MiXCR and lists one record per CDR3 protein. The sample has 1.5 million to 2 million distinct CDR3 sequences; about 31% are singletons. The sample was blood. These receptors all stem from a woman aged 25 to 39 in good health.

This clonotype has only one observation. This sequence joins TRBV20-1 and TRBJ2-5; D possibly corresponds to TRBD2 (5 bases). The CDR3 totals 14 residues. The germline CDR1 and CDR2 sequences are DFQATT and SNEGSKA (reference sequence). With 0 bases removed from V and 5 bases from J, the gap between germline ends came to 13 bases. CDR3 amino acids: CSARDTTRGETQYF. The CDR3 coding sequence is TGCAGTGCTAGAGATACAACTAGAGGGGAGACCCAGTACTTC.

This clonotype was counted only a few times. One base away lies a much larger clone, so this may be a sequencing read error. No DNA is shown, since the ends of the CDR3 on it are uncertain; the CDR3 is the one TCRdb lists. V gene TRBV5-1 combines with J gene TRBJ2-5; TRBD1, as called in the table, went unchecked against the DNA. Germline V gene sequence: CDR1 SGHRS, CDR2 YFSETQ. The CDR3 length equals 15 residues, ends included. CDR3: CASSFGAGNGETRYF.

The J gene is TRBJ2-1, the V gene TRBV7-7; TRBD2 aligns across 9 bases. This CDR3 comprises 15 residues. J lost 5 bases, V lost 1 base, and 3 bases had no gene match. Germline assignment: CDR1 SSHAT and CDR2 FNYEAQ (reference sequence). CDR3 loop: CASSLGTSENNEQFF. CDR3 nucleotide sequence: TGTGCCAGCAGCTTAGGGACTAGCGAGAACAATGAGCAGTTCTTC.

A few counts support this clonotype. V is TRBV4-2 and J is TRBJ2-6; D not certain. The CDR3 is made up of 16 amino acids. Germline loops: CDR1 LGHNA, CDR2 YNFKEQ. V was trimmed by 0 bases and J by 0 bases, leaving 6 bases between them. The CDR3 sequence: CASSQESNSGANVLTF. CDR3 in DNA: TGTGCCAGCAGCCAAGAGAGCAACTCTGGGGCCAACGTCCTGACTTTC.

The chain carries TRBV27 and TRBJ2-1; D ambiguous. The germline V gene encodes CDR1 MNHEY and CDR2 SMNVEV (reference sequence). Deletions cut 6 bases from V and 9 bases from J, with 15 bases between. The CDR3 covers 13 residues. The CDR3 DNA reads as TGTGCCAGCAGGGCCACGATTGAGGCTGAGCAGTTCTTC. Protein: CASRATIEAEQFF.

This clonotype occurred a few times. The rearrangement uses TRBV20-1 and TRBJ2-7; 12 nucleotides line up with TRBD2. Germline V CDR1 and CDR2: DFQATT, SNEGSKA (reference sequence). CDR3 size: 16 residues. Losses at the gene ends were 5 bases for V and 0 bases for J; bases not matched to a gene: 8. The CDR3 loop reads CSAGVTSGGFSYEQYF. CDR3 in DNA: TGCAGTGCTGGGGTCACTAGCGGGGGGTTCTCCTACGAGCAGTACTTC.

The sample holds a few counts of this clonotype. This rearrangement joins TRBV10-3 to TRBJ2-5, with 14 bases fitting TRBD2. The ends lost 10 bases at V and 4 bases at J; junction bases unmatched: 20. This CDR3 has 19 amino acids. Germline values: CDR1 ENHRY, CDR2 SYGVKD. The CDR3 loop reads CASRETSGGAFQGGETQYF. DNA of the CDR3: TGTGCCAGCCGGGAGACTAGCGGGGGGGCCTTTCAGGGAGGAGAGACCCAGTACTTC.

In its sample, this clonotype was seen many times. The V call is TRBV29-1, the J call TRBJ1-2; the match to TRBD1 covers 7 bases. The CDR3 is made up of 15 amino acids. Germline V gene lookup returns CDR1 SQVTM and CDR2 ANQGSEA. With V trimmed by 1 base and J by 5 bases, 10 bases remained unmatched. In nucleotides, the CDR3 is TGCAGCGTTGAAGTCTTGGGACAGAATATTTATGGCTACACCTTC. It codes for CSVEVLGQNIYGYTF. The whole variable domain, filled in from reference TRBV29-1 and TRBJ1-2, reads SAVISQKPSRDICQRGTSLTIQCQVDSQVTMMFWYRQQPGQSLTLIATANQGSEATYESGFVIDKFPISRPNLTFSTLTVSNMSPEDSSIYLCSVEVLGQNIYGYTFGSGTRLTVV.

This chain connects TRBV6-2 or TRBV6-3 to TRBJ2-3; 9 bases match TRBD2. CDR1 MNHEY and CDR2 SVGEGT come from the germline V gene. The CDR3 spans 13 residues. Trimming removed 5 bases from V and 9 bases from J; junction bases left unmatched: 6. The CDR3 loop is CASSPGTSSTQYF. Here the CDR3 DNA reads TGTGCCAGCAGTCCCGGGACTAGCAGCACGCAGTATTTT.

About this clonotype: One end of the junction is discordant with germline, which a read error may explain. The chain combines TRBV27 with TRBJ2-5; D is undetermined. The CDR3 consists of 10 residues. Germline V CDR1 and CDR2: MNHEY, SMNVEV (reference sequence). CDR3 residues: CASSPEAQYF. The CDR3 coding sequence is TGTGCCAGCAGTCCAGAGGCCCAGTACTTC.

A word on this clonotype: An end of the junction does not agree with germline; a read error may underlie this. The chain joins TRBV6-1 to TRBJ2-1, with TRBD2 matching 11 bases. This CDR3 has 16 residues. Per the germline V gene, CDR1 is MNHNS and CDR2 is SASEGT. In DNA form, the CDR3 reads TGTGCCAGCATAACTAGCGGGGGTTTTGGCACCGGGGAGCTGTTCTTC. This gives the protein CASITSGGFGTGELFF.

This chain links TRBV30 with TRBJ2-5; D is unresolved. The ends were cut back, 4 bases at V and 1 base at J, with 10 bases in the middle. The CDR3 extends over 13 amino acids. Germline CDR1 and CDR2: GTSNPN and SVGIG (reference sequence). CDR3 bases: TGTGCCTGGATCCCAGGTTTCCAAGAGACCCAGTACTTC. This sequence encodes CAWIPGFQETQYF.

The chain recombines TRBV7-9 with TRBJ2-7, with TRBD2 matching 8 bases. The CDR3 is made up of 18 amino acids. Germline lookup yields CDR1 SEHNR and CDR2 FQNEAQ (reference sequence). V lost 2 bases and J lost 3; bases outside the gene matches: 15. CDR3 sequence: CASSLFRGQAGDHYEQYF. CDR3 coding DNA: TGTGCCAGCAGCTTATTTCGGGGGCAAGCGGGAGACCACTACGAGCAGTACTTC. Using reference TRBV7-9 and TRBJ2-7 for the parts outside the CDR3, the full variable domain is DTGVSQNPRHKITKRGQNVTFRCDPISEHNRLYWYRQTLGQGPEFLTYFQNEAQLEKSRLLSDRFSAERPKGSFSTLEIQRTEQGDSAMYLCASSLFRGQAGDHYEQYFGPGTRLTVT.

This clonotype was recorded a few times. V and J are TRBV25-1 and TRBJ2-7; unclear D gene. The germline V gene has CDR1 MGHDK and CDR2 SYGVNS. V was pared by 5 bases and J by 6 bases, with 5 bases between. This CDR3 comprises 10 residues. CDR3 DNA: TGTGCCAGCAGTAGGCCCGAGCAGTACTTC. Translated: CASSRPEQYF.

This sequence joins TRBV30 and TRBJ1-1, with unresolved D. CDR1 GTSNPN and CDR2 SVGIG come from the germline V gene (reference sequence). V was clipped by 3 bases and J by 6 bases, with 8 bases between them. This CDR3 has 11 residues. The CDR3 spells CAWSRPPEAFF. CDR3 nucleotide sequence: TGTGCCTGGAGCCGGCCCCCTGAAGCTTTCTTT.

This clonotype was counted only a few times. V gene TRBV20-1 combines with J gene TRBJ1-1; D is uncertain. V lost 6 bases, J lost 1 base, and 9 bases lay in between. The germline gives CDR1 DFQATT, CDR2 SNEGSKA (reference sequence). The CDR3 length is 12 residues. CDR3 in amino acids: CSASEQNTEAFF. Written as DNA, the CDR3 is TGCAGTGCGTCAGAGCAGAACACTGAAGCTTTCTTT.

The chain is built from TRBV4-1 and TRBJ1-5, with TRBD1 identical over 7 bases. There are 20 residues in the CDR3. Germline V gene data show CDR1 as MGHRA and CDR2 as YSYEKL. Trimming removed 0 bases from V and 0 bases from J; junction bases left unmatched: 14. The chain's CDR3 is CASSQDPGGQLLFSNQPQHF. The CDR3 DNA is TGCGCCAGCAGCCAAGATCCCGGGGGACAGCTACTATTTAGCAATCAGCCCCAGCATTTT.

This clonotype was seen only once. A much larger clone differs by one base, so this may be a read error. The genes are TRBV9 and TRBJ2-1; D ambiguous. The germline gives CDR1 SGDLS, CDR2 YYNGEE. This CDR3 is 15 amino acids long. The V end was cut by 3 bases, the J end by 0 bases, with 10 bases between. The chain's CDR3 is CASSALVGSYNEQFF. The CDR3 bases are TGTGCCAGCAGCGCCCTAGTTGGCTCCTACAATGAGCAGTTCTTC.